The next 26 T cell receptor beta chains were all read from a single sample in a study of T-cell memory formation after mild COVID-19. TCRdb analysed the 5' RACE reads with MiXCR anew, one entry per CDR3 protein. The sample contains some 86,000 distinct CDR3 sequences, roughly 25% of which appear only once. Sample: PBMCs or a T cell subset sorted from them (not recorded which). The receptors were gathered from a man aged 18 to 35 who had mild COVID-19 (a few samples of this study predate the infection). Cell type and time point are not known.

The gene calls are TRBV19 and TRBJ2-5; D tentatively reads TRBD1 or TRBD2 (5 bases each). V lost 0 bases to trimming and J lost 7 bases, with 18 bases between them. Germline lookup yields CDR1 LNHDA and CDR2 SQIVND (reference sequence). This CDR3 is 16 amino acids long. The CDR3 sequence is CASSIDLFGDRRTQYF. In DNA form, the CDR3 reads TGTGCCAGTAGTATAGATCTCTTCGGGGACCGAAGGACCCAGTACTTC.

This clonotype was counted between two and nine times. This chain uses TRBV5-5 with TRBJ1-4; a possible D gene is TRBD1 (5 bases). Trimming shortened V by 4 bases and J by 6 bases, and 16 bases separated the two germline ends. In germline, CDR1 is SGHKS, CDR2 YYEKEE (reference sequence). This CDR3 contains 15 residues. In nucleotides, the CDR3 is TGTGCCAGCAGCGGCCCCGGGGGATTCGATGAAAAACTGTTTTTT. The encoded protein is CASSGPGGFDEKLFF.

As regards this clonotype: One junction end disagrees with the germline gene, perhaps due to a read error. The chain has TRBV24-1 and TRBJ1-6; D call uncertain. The germline gives CDR1 KGHDR, CDR2 SFDVKD. The length of the CDR3 is 16 residues. CDR3 protein: CATSDLSLGGRRTDVF. CDR3 DNA sequence: TGTGCCACCAGTGATTTATCTTTGGGAGGACGCCGAACGGACGTCTTT.

CDR3 nucleotides: TGTGCCAGCAGCTTGGGGGTGACAGGGGAGCAGTACTTC. This gives the protein CASSLGVTGEQYF. V usage is TRBV5-6 and J usage is TRBJ2-7; 7 positions agree with TRBD1. V lost 0 bases to trimming and J lost 7 bases; unmatched junction nucleotides: 4. CDR1 is SGHDT, CDR2 YYEEEE, per germline. CDR3 length: 13 residues.

The genes are TRBV6-5 and TRBJ2-7; 8 bases map to TRBD1. The CDR3 is 13 residues long. The germline V gene has CDR1 MNHEY and CDR2 SVGAGI. V shed 6 bases and J 5 bases; nucleotides not matched to a gene: 6. The CDR3, as DNA: TGTGCCAGCAGCCGAGTACAGGGGGACGAGCAGTACGTC. Amino acids: CASSRVQGDEQYV.

This clonotype has just a few counts. The V call is TRBV6-2 or TRBV6-3, the J call TRBJ1-5; TRBD1 matches at 12 bases. In germline, CDR1 is MNHEY, CDR2 SVGEGT. This CDR3 has 18 amino acids. With V trimmed by 4 bases and J by 0 bases, 7 bases remained unmatched. The CDR3: CASSSRRDRGLSNQPQHF. As DNA, the CDR3 is TGTGCCAGCAGTTCCCGCCGGGACAGGGGGCTTAGCAATCAGCCCCAGCATTTT.

The rearrangement joins TRBV4-1 to TRBJ2-2; D is possibly TRBD1 or TRBD2 (5 bases each). This CDR3 region has 17 residues. V dropped 4 bases and J dropped 3 bases, with 18 bases sitting between them. Germline assignment: CDR1 MGHRA and CDR2 YSYEKL. In DNA, the CDR3 is TGCGCCAGCAGCCCGCCCAGGGTGGGAGTACACACCGGGGAGCTGTTTTTT. Translated, it gives CASSPPRVGVHTGELFF.

This clonotype was picked up a small number of times. V is TRBV7-2 and J is TRBJ1-3, with a weak D call TRBD1 (5 bases). Trimming left V 5 bases short and J 4 bases short, with 15 bases between. Germline V gives CDR1 SGHTA, CDR2 FQGNSA. This CDR3 has 15 amino acids. The CDR3 region has the DNA TGTGCCAGCAGCCCTCGCTCGGGGCTAGGAAACACCATATATTTT. It specifies CASSPRSGLGNTIYF.

The chain carries TRBV29-1 and TRBJ1-1; D is uncertain. Trimming pared 4 bases from V and 0 bases from J, leaving 15 bases between. Germline V gene sequence: CDR1 SQVTM, CDR2 ANQGSEA. This CDR3 is built from 15 residues. The CDR3 coding sequence is TGCAGCGTTGTTAGCCAGGCGACAATGAACACTGAAGCTTTCTTT. This codes for CSVVSQATMNTEAFF.

The V call is TRBV7-9, the J call TRBJ2-5, with TRBD1 matching over 7 bases. The V gene end was trimmed by 3 bases and the J gene end by 2 bases; junction bases not matched to a gene: 3. Germline V gene lookup returns CDR1 SEHNR and CDR2 FQNEAQ (reference sequence). The CDR3 runs to 14 residues. CDR3 sequence (DNA): TGTGCCAGCAGCTTGACGACAGGGCAAGAGACCCAGTACTTC. Its protein product is CASSLTTGQETQYF. The full variable domain, rest sourced from reference TRBV7-9 and TRBJ2-5, is DTGVSQNPRHKITKRGQNVTFRCDPISEHNRLYWYRQTLGQGPEFLTYFQNEAQLEKSRLLSDRFSAERPKGSFSTLEIQRTEQGDSAMYLCASSLTTGQETQYFGPGTRLLVL.

This clonotype was picked up a small number of times. V is TRBV4-1 and J is TRBJ1-1, with 7 bases matching TRBD1. CDR1 is MGHRA, CDR2 YSYEKL, per germline. J gave up 6 bases and V 4 bases, and 14 bases lay outside the gene matches. The CDR3 extends over 16 amino acids. CDR3 coding DNA: TGCGCCAGCAGCCTACAGGGGCTCGACTTGTGGTCTGAAGCTTTCTTT. Its protein is CASSLQGLDLWSEAFF.

This sequence joins TRBV5-1 and TRBJ1-1, with TRBD1 identical over 7 bases. The CDR3 runs 16 residues. Germline V gene lookup returns CDR1 SGHRS and CDR2 YFSETQ. The J segment lost 3 bases and the V segment lost 2 bases, leaving 10 bases of the junction unmatched. The CDR3 loop is CASSLPLEGQYTEAFF. CDR3 DNA sequence: TGCGCCAGCAGCTTACCCTTAGAGGGACAGTACACTGAAGCTTTCTTT.

This clonotype occurred a few times. The chain carries TRBV27 and TRBJ1-6; D uncertain. The germline V gene has CDR1 MNHEY and CDR2 SMNVEV (reference sequence). This CDR3 spans 16 amino acids. Between the trimmed V and J ends, which lost 7 bases and 0 bases, there was a span of 13 bases. CDR3 sequence: CASTHTHSSYNSPLHF. CDR3 nucleotide sequence: TGTGCCAGCACTCATACCCACAGCTCCTATAATTCACCCCTCCACTTT.

The J gene is TRBJ2-5, the V gene TRBV3-1, with D unresolved. V was shortened by 4 bases and J by 5 bases, with 11 bases between the two germline ends. CDR1 and CDR2 (germline): LGHDT, YNNKEL (reference sequence). The CDR3 runs 13 residues. Here the CDR3 reads CASSPDTAETQYF. As DNA, the CDR3 is TGTGCCAGCAGCCCTGACACCGCGGAGACCCAGTACTTC.

The rearrangement joins TRBV15 to TRBJ2-1; no definite D call. The CDR3 has 14 residues. Trimming left V 6 bases short and J 2 bases short, with 11 bases between. The germline gives CDR1 LNHNV, CDR2 YYDKDF (reference sequence). The CDR3: CATSDTATYNEQFF. CDR3 DNA: TGTGCCACCAGTGACACTGCGACCTACAATGAGCAGTTCTTC. Together with reference TRBV15 and TRBJ2-1, the CDR3 gives the full variable domain: DAMVIQNPRYQVTQFGKPVTLSCSQTLNHNVMYWYQQKSSQAPKLLFHYYDKDFNNEADTPDNFQSRRPNTSFCFLDIRSPGLGDTAMYLCATSDTATYNEQFFGPGTRLTVL.

The chain combines TRBV6-2 or TRBV6-3 with TRBJ1-1; a weak D match, TRBD1 (5 bases). CDR3 length: 12 amino acids. Germline V gene lookup returns CDR1 MNHEY and CDR2 SVGEGT. Trimming took off 6 bases at V and 4 bases at J, with 9 bases between the two ends. CDR3 amino acids: CASRPGFTEAFF. The DNA for the CDR3 is TGTGCCAGCAGACCAGGGTTCACTGAAGCTTTCTTT.

This clonotype was picked up a small number of times. The CDR3 DNA sequence: TGTGCCTGGAGTCCGGGGACAGGGGGTTCGGATGAGCAGTTCTTC. Protein product: CAWSPGTGGSDEQFF. V usage is TRBV30 and J usage is TRBJ2-1; 11 bases align to TRBD1. CDR1 and CDR2 from the germline V gene are GTSNPN and SVGIG (reference sequence). The CDR3 consists of 15 residues. V shed 2 bases and J 8 bases; nucleotides not matched to a gene: 8. The entire variable domain, with the rest obtained from reference TRBV30 and TRBJ2-1, is as follows: SQTIHQWPATLVQPVGSPLSLECTVEGTSNPNLYWYRQAAGRGLQLLFYSVGIGQISSEVPQNLSASRPQDRQFILSSKKLLLSDSGFYLCAWSPGTGGSDEQFFGPGTRLTVL.

This clonotype appeared a few times. This rearrangement joins TRBV12-3 or TRBV12-4 to TRBJ2-2, with D possibly matching TRBD2 (6 bases). CDR3 length equals 18 residues. The V and J ends lost 7 bases and 0 bases respectively, with 21 bases between them. The CDR3 region is CASTLRPGAQPNTGELFF. The CDR3 bases are TGTGCCAGCACCTTAAGACCGGGAGCCCAACCGAACACCGGGGAGCTGTTTTTT.

The chain uses TRBV11-2 and TRBJ1-2; 11 bases align to TRBD1. J lost 7 bases, V lost 4 bases, and 8 bases had no gene match. This CDR3 has 15 amino acids. CDR1 and CDR2 from the germline V gene are SGHAT and FQNNGV. CDR3 region: CASSSGTGGSSGYTF. DNA of the CDR3: TGTGCCAGCAGCTCCGGGACAGGGGGTTCATCTGGCTACACCTTC.

This clonotype was detected a few times. J is TRBJ1-2 and V is TRBV5-1, with unresolved D. The CDR3 consists of 13 residues. Per the germline V gene, CDR1 is SGHRS and CDR2 is YFSETQ. Trimming took off 6 bases at V and 0 bases at J, with 9 bases between the two ends. CDR3 coding DNA: TGCGCCAGCACGATCGGGACTAACTATGGCTACACCTTC. As protein: CASTIGTNYGYTF.

This clonotype has a handful of counts. The genes are TRBV29-1 and TRBJ1-4; no reliable D call. The V and J ends lost 5 bases and 0 bases respectively, with 10 bases between them. The CDR3 contains 14 residues. Germline loops: CDR1 SQVTM, CDR2 ANQGSEA. The CDR3 region has the DNA TGCAGCGTTAGGACCCCTGCAACTAATGAAAAACTGTTTTTT. Protein sequence: CSVRTPATNEKLFF.

This clonotype was observed a few times. This chain uses TRBV4-3 with TRBJ1-2, with D uncertain. Per the germline V gene, CDR1 is LGHNA and CDR2 is YSLEER. The CDR3 is made up of 16 amino acids. Deletions cut 0 bases from V and 1 base from J, with 12 bases between. Here the CDR3 reads CASSQEGSGLNYGYTF. In DNA form, the CDR3 reads TGCGCCAGCAGCCAAGAGGGGAGTGGGCTTAACTATGGCTACACCTTC.

This clonotype has just a few counts. This chain joins TRBV7-2 and TRBJ2-3; D might be TRBD2 (6 bases). The germline CDR1 and CDR2 sequences are SGHTA and FQGNSA. This CDR3 has 15 amino acids. Trimming took off 2 bases at V and 0 bases at J, with 9 bases between the two ends. In nucleotides, the CDR3 is TGTGCCAGCAGCTTATCTAGCGAAAGCACAGATACGCAGTATTTT. Its protein product is CASSLSSESTDTQYF.

This chain uses TRBV2 with TRBJ2-2; tentative D call: TRBD2 (5 bases). The germline gives CDR1 SNHLY, CDR2 FYNNEI. V was cut by 5 bases and J by 10 bases, with 20 bases left in between. This CDR3 spans 15 amino acids. The CDR3 DNA is TGTGCCAGCAGTTGGAGGCAGAGTCTCTTGCCGGAGCTGTTTTTT. Amino acid sequence: CASSWRQSLLPELFF.

The chain employs TRBV5-5 and TRBJ2-2; D not resolved. V dropped 0 bases and J dropped 4 bases, with 10 bases sitting between them. This CDR3 has 15 amino acids. Germline assignment: CDR1 SGHKS and CDR2 YYEKEE (reference sequence). The CDR3 coding sequence is TGTGCCAGCAGCTTGGCTTGGGGATCCACCGGGGAGCTGTTTTTT. This encodes CASSLAWGSTGELFF.

The chain links TRBV7-9 to TRBJ2-1; TRBD2 matches at 14 bases. V lost 5 bases to trimming and J lost 3 bases; unmatched junction nucleotides: 3. The CDR3 contains 16 residues. Germline values: CDR1 SEHNR, CDR2 FQNEAQ (reference sequence). CDR3 region: CASSLGTSGSYNEQFF. The CDR3 DNA follows: TGTGCCAGCAGCCTGGGGACTAGCGGGAGCTACAATGAGCAGTTCTTC.